This T cell receptor beta chain was captured in a study of CD8 T cells in Susac syndrome. On this clonotype: The antigen is undetermined.

The authors sequenced TCR beta from blood CD8+ and CD4+ T cells. TEMRA cells were FACS-enriched, while CD8+ and CD4+ T cells were negatively isolated. Germline V lookup: CDR1 SEHNR, CDR2 FQNEAQ (reference sequence). The V and J ends lost 4 bases and 9 bases, in that order; junction bases with no gene match: 9. CDR3 length: 16 amino acids. RNA in amounts of about 0.5 to 1 ug was reverse transcribed with random hexamers. immunoSEQ multiplex PCR amplified TCR beta CDR3 across 54 Vbeta, 13 Jbeta. MiXCR was run by TCRdb on the immunoSEQ multiplex PCR reads, yielding one entry per CDR3 protein. The repertoire consists of roughly 150,000 distinct CDR3 sequences, with around 96% occurring once and the leading ten covering roughly 0.2%. General study results and limits: Acknowledgment was made by the study that its TCR sequencing and HLA analysis involved a relatively small number of individuals.

The chain employs TRBV7-9 and TRBJ2-1, with 13 bases lining up with TRBD2. The sequenced sample consisted of CD8+ T cells from PBMCs. This receptor was obtained from a human donor with multiple sclerosis. The CDR3 DNA reads TGTGCCAGCAGCTCCCCACTAGCGGGGGGGAGTCCTGAGCAGTTCTTC. Its translation: CASSSPLAGGSPEQFF.